A single sample is the source of the 30 T cell receptor beta chains below, sequenced in a study of CD8 T cells in ankylosing spondylitis. TCRdb reprocessed the 5' RACE reads via MiXCR and lists one record per CDR3 protein. The repertoire consists of some 87,000 distinct CDR3 sequences, with under 30% occurring once and the leading ten covering over 50%. Sequencing was performed on blood, either unsorted or a sorted T cell fraction (not recorded which). The receptors were gathered from a male donor with ankylosing spondylitis or in good health (not recorded which).

V and J are TRBV20-1 and TRBJ2-2, with D tentatively TRBD1 or TRBD2 (5 bases each). Per germline, CDR1 DFQATT and CDR2 SNEGSKA (reference sequence). The CDR3 consists of 14 residues. V lost 2 bases and J 4 bases, leaving 11 bases between the germline ends. In DNA, the CDR3 is TGCAGTGCTAGATGGGACGGAGGCACCGGGGAGCTGTTTTTT. This sequence encodes CSARWDGGTGELFF.

CDR3 loop: CASSLVTIIAASRVDTQYF. For the CDR3, the DNA is TGCGCCAGCAGCTTGGTTACCATAATAGCAGCTTCCCGAGTGGATACGCAGTATTTT. The chain carries TRBV5-1 and TRBJ2-3; D is uncertain. Trimming left V 0 bases short and J 6 bases short, with 26 bases between. There are 19 residues in the CDR3. CDR1 and CDR2 (germline): SGHRS, YFSETQ.

The sample holds a few counts of this clonotype. This sequence joins TRBV5-1 and TRBJ1-2; maybe TRBD1 (5 bases). V was pared by 5 bases and J by 4 bases, with 12 bases between. Germline V CDR1 and CDR2: SGHRS, YFSETQ. The CDR3 runs 13 residues. The CDR3 sequence: CASSLDRSYGYTF. CDR3 sequence (DNA): TGCGCCAGCAGTCTAGACAGAAGCTATGGCTACACCTTC.

Here the CDR3 reads CSARRGPTGELFF. CDR3 nucleotides: TGCAGTGCTAGAAGGGGACCCACCGGGGAGCTGTTTTTT. V is TRBV20-1 and J is TRBJ2-2, with D possibly being TRBD1 or TRBD2 (5 bases each). The V gene's germline CDR1 is DFQATT and CDR2 SNEGSKA (reference sequence). This CDR3 spans 13 amino acids. With 2 bases removed from V and 4 bases from J, the gap between germline ends came to 8 bases.

The chain joins TRBV5-1 to TRBJ2-2, with 10 bases aligning to TRBD2. The V gene end was trimmed by 9 bases and the J gene end by 5 bases; junction bases not matched to a gene: 7. Germline V CDR1 and CDR2: SGHRS, YFSETQ. CDR3 length: 14 residues. CDR3 amino acids: CATASGSRTGELFF. The CDR3 DNA is TGCGCCACCGCTAGCGGGAGCCGGACCGGGGAGCTGTTTTTT.

This chain joins TRBV18 and TRBJ1-2; the D is unclear. The V gene's germline CDR1 is KGHSH and CDR2 LQKENI. With 5 bases removed from V and 4 bases from J, the gap between germline ends came to 8 bases. CDR3 length equals 12 residues. CDR3 bases: TGTGCCAGCTCATCGGACGGCTATGGCTACACCTTC. This translates into CASSSDGYGYTF.

V usage is TRBV5-1 and J usage is TRBJ2-5, with 9 bases aligning to TRBD2. Germline V gene data show CDR1 as SGHRS and CDR2 as YFSETQ. Germline trimming cut 0 bases from V and 3 bases from J; bases unmatched to any gene: 12. The CDR3 length is 18 residues. CDR3 DNA: TGCGCCAGCAGCTTGGTGGTAGCGGGAGTTATTGGGAAAGAGACCCAGTACTTC. Translated: CASSLVVAGVIGKETQYF.

The chain employs TRBV7-9 and TRBJ2-5, with D perhaps matching TRBD1 (5 bases). The germline V gene has CDR1 SEHNR and CDR2 FQNEAQ (reference sequence). The CDR3 contains 16 residues. V lost 5 bases and J lost 4, with 20 bases in between. The CDR3 coding sequence is TGTGCCAGCAGCCCTAAGGGGTTTGGGCAAGGAGAGACCCAGTACTTC. Its protein product is CASSPKGFGQGETQYF.

This clonotype was picked up many times. The chain carries TRBV5-1 and TRBJ1-1; D is undetermined. Trimming removed 0 bases from V and 0 bases from J, with 3 bases in between. This CDR3 spans 13 amino acids. CDR1 SGHRS and CDR2 YFSETQ come from the germline V gene. The CDR3 loop reads CASSLEMNTEAFF. CDR3 in DNA: TGCGCCAGCAGCTTGGAGATGAACACTGAAGCTTTCTTT.

This clonotype was observed at least ten times. V is TRBV29-1 and J is TRBJ1-2; possible D gene TRBD1, 5 bases. The germline V and J ends were trimmed by 0 bases and 4 bases, with 12 bases remaining between them. The CDR3 sequence is 14 residues long. Germline V lookup: CDR1 SQVTM, CDR2 ANQGSEA. This CDR3 is CSVEDGQGRYGYTF. DNA of the CDR3: TGCAGCGTTGAAGATGGCCAGGGTCGCTATGGCTACACCTTC.

This clonotype was observed a few times. The chain has TRBV7-2 and TRBJ2-1; TRBD1 matches 7 bases. Unmatched junction bases numbered 7, after V lost 3 bases and J lost 5 bases. Germline V gene sequence: CDR1 SGHTA, CDR2 FQGNSA. This CDR3 is 15 amino acids long. DNA for the CDR3: TGTGCCAGCAGCTTCCGGACAGGTGGGGACAATGAGCAGTTCTTC. Amino acids: CASSFRTGGDNEQFF.

The chain carries TRBV6-1 and TRBJ1-5; D ambiguous. This CDR3 spans 16 amino acids. Per the germline V gene, CDR1 is MNHNS and CDR2 is SASEGT. Trimming removed 3 bases from V and 5 bases from J, with 17 bases in between. The CDR3 bases are TGTGCCAGCAGTGACATGCGACGTTTCCCCCATCAGCCCCAGCATTTT. Its protein is CASSDMRRFPHQPQHF.

At least ten counts were recorded for this clonotype. This chain links TRBV7-9 with TRBJ1-6, with TRBD1 as a possible D gene (6 bases). Germline-derived CDR1 and CDR2 are SEHNR and FQNEAQ (reference sequence). V was clipped by 8 bases and J by 8 bases, with 13 bases between them. This CDR3 is built from 13 residues. Here the CDR3 reads CASSRAGDSPLHF. CDR3 nucleotide sequence: TGTGCCAGCTCCCGGGCAGGGGATTCACCCCTCCACTTT. Supplemented by reference TRBV7-9 and TRBJ1-6, the full variable domain reads DTGVSQNPRHKITKRGQNVTFRCDPISEHNRLYWYRQTLGQGPEFLTYFQNEAQLEKSRLLSDRFSAERPKGSFSTLEIQRTEQGDSAMYLCASSRAGDSPLHFGNGTRLTVT.

This clonotype showed up just a few times. The chain employs TRBV29-1 and TRBJ2-3; no clear D. Germline lookup yields CDR1 SQVTM and CDR2 ANQGSEA. V was shortened by 0 bases and J by 1 base, with 5 bases between the two germline ends. The CDR3 extends over 13 amino acids. CDR3 DNA sequence: TGCAGCGTTGAAGAAACAGGCACAGATACGCAGTATTTT. Encoded protein: CSVEETGTDTQYF.

CDR3 DNA: TGTGCCAGCAGCCCGGTTGGGTCCATGGCCCAGTACTTC. It codes for CASSPVGSMAQYF. V gene TRBV3-1 combines with J gene TRBJ2-5; D call uncertain. V lost 4 bases, J lost 9 bases, and 15 bases lay in between. Germline values: CDR1 LGHDT, CDR2 YNNKEL (reference sequence). The CDR3 spans 13 residues.

This clonotype was observed many times. The chain couples TRBV7-2 to TRBJ1-2; D gene unclear. Trimming removed 2 bases at V and 9 bases at J, with 13 bases between. This CDR3 has 13 residues. CDR1 is SGHTA and CDR2 is FQGNSA in the germline V gene. The CDR3 loop reads CASSLTGADRYTF. As DNA, the CDR3 is TGTGCCAGCAGCTTAACGGGAGCTGATCGCTACACCTTC.

As for this clonotype: Relative to the germline gene, one junction end is altered; a read error may explain this. The rearrangement uses TRBV12-3 or TRBV12-4 and TRBJ1-1, with D unclear. CDR3 length: 11 residues. The CDR3 coding sequence is TGTGCCAGCAGTCAATCCCGGAGGGAGTACTTT. Its protein is CASSQSRREYF.

This clonotype turned up a few times. The chain recombines TRBV10-3 with TRBJ2-5, with D possibly called TRBD1 or TRBD2 (5 bases each). The CDR3 runs to 14 residues. The V gene lost 4 bases and the J gene lost 9 bases, with 18 bases spanning the gap. From germline, CDR1 is ENHRY and CDR2 SYGVKD. The chain's CDR3 is CAISGQRDAASQYF. DNA for the CDR3: TGTGCCATCAGTGGGCAACGGGACGCCGCATCCCAGTACTTC.

This clonotype is a singleton in its sample. This rearrangement joins TRBV15 to TRBJ2-1; D perhaps matches TRBD2 (6 bases). Trimming removed 5 bases at V and 0 bases at J, with 14 bases between. This CDR3 is built from 16 residues. Germline V gene sequence: CDR1 LNHNV, CDR2 YYDKDF (reference sequence). The CDR3 DNA is TGTGCCACCAGCCGCGGGACGCCGAGCTCCTACAATGAGCAGTTCTTC. Translation gives CATSRGTPSSYNEQFF.

The rearrangement uses TRBV29-1 and TRBJ2-5, with unresolved D. This CDR3 has 12 amino acids. Looked up from germline, CDR1 is SQVTM and CDR2 is ANQGSEA. V was clipped by 7 bases and J by 1 base, with 10 bases between them. The DNA for the CDR3 is TGCAGCGGCGCTGGAGCCCAAGAGACCCAGTACTTC. Translating it yields CSGAGAQETQYF.

The chain couples TRBV7-2 to TRBJ2-3, with D perhaps TRBD1 or TRBD2 (5 bases each). This CDR3 region has 15 residues. V dropped 1 base and J dropped 0 bases, with 8 bases sitting between them. The germline gives CDR1 SGHTA, CDR2 FQGNSA. CDR3 protein: CASSLVGRSTDTQYF. CDR3 DNA: TGTGCCAGCAGCTTAGTGGGACGGAGCACAGATACGCAGTATTTT.

The V gene is TRBV7-3, the J gene TRBJ1-6; tentatively, D is TRBD1 (6 bases). CDR3 size: 15 residues. Trimming removed 4 bases at V and 4 bases at J, with 11 bases between. From germline, CDR1 is SGHTA and CDR2 FQGTGA. The CDR3 loop is CASSSTGKYNSPLHF. In DNA, the CDR3 is TGTGCCAGCAGCTCTACAGGGAAATATAATTCACCCCTCCACTTT.

This clonotype was counted only a few times. The V gene is TRBV5-1, the J gene TRBJ1-4; D possibly corresponds to TRBD1 (6 bases). Germline loops: CDR1 SGHRS, CDR2 YFSETQ. V gave up 4 bases and J gave up 0 bases, with 10 bases separating them. The CDR3 extends over 15 amino acids. CDR3 loop: CASSRDISTNEKLFF. For the CDR3, the DNA is TGCGCCAGCAGCCGGGACATTTCAACTAATGAAAAACTGTTTTTT.

The sample holds a few counts of this clonotype. The chain links TRBV4-2 to TRBJ2-5; TRBD2 matches at 10 bases. This CDR3 comprises 19 residues. Looked up from germline, CDR1 is LGHNA and CDR2 is YNFKEQ. Trimming removed 7 bases from V and 0 bases from J; junction bases left unmatched: 17. CDR3 sequence: CASTPPSGSGGKYQETQYF. CDR3 coding DNA: TGTGCCAGCACTCCCCCCAGCGGTAGCGGGGGGAAGTACCAAGAGACCCAGTACTTC.

This clonotype was seen a few times. The V and J genes are TRBV7-6 and TRBJ1-5; 9 positions agree with TRBD1. The CDR3 covers 15 residues. Germline CDR1 reads SGHVS; CDR2 reads FNYEAQ. V shed 6 bases, J shed 5 bases, and the junction held 8 bases outside the gene matches. CDR3 sequence: CASSLTGGWDQPQHF. CDR3 coding DNA: TGTGCCAGCAGTTTAACAGGGGGCTGGGATCAGCCCCAGCATTTT. Complete variable domain (other parts from reference TRBV7-6 and TRBJ1-5): GAGVSQSPRYKVTKRGQDVALRCDPISGHVSLYWYRQALGQGPEFLTYFNYEAQQDKSGLPNDRFSAERPEGSISTLTIQRTEQRDSAMYRCASSLTGGWDQPQHFGDGTRLSIL.

This chain uses TRBV20-1 with TRBJ2-3; D is perhaps TRBD1 (5 bases). The CDR3 runs to 13 residues. V was trimmed by 3 bases and J by 9 bases, leaving 16 bases between them. The germline V gene encodes CDR1 DFQATT and CDR2 SNEGSKA (reference sequence). In DNA form, the CDR3 reads TGCAGTGCTAGTAATGAACCCAAGGGGACGCAGTATTTT. Its translation: CSASNEPKGTQYF.

The gene calls are TRBV5-1 and TRBJ2-3; D uncertain. The CDR3 sequence is 14 residues long. V lost 0 bases and J 2 bases, leaving 7 bases between the germline ends. Germline assignment: CDR1 SGHRS and CDR2 YFSETQ. CDR3 amino acids: CASSLAYYTDTQYF. As DNA, the CDR3 is TGCGCCAGCAGCTTGGCCTACTACACAGATACGCAGTATTTT. Full variable domain (rest looked up from reference TRBV5-1 and TRBJ2-3): KAGVTQTPRYLIKTRGQQVTLSCSPISGHRSVSWYQQTPGQGLQFLFEYFSETQRNKGNFPGRFSGRQFSNSRSEMNVSTLELGDSALYLCASSLAYYTDTQYFGPGTRLTVL.

J is TRBJ2-5 and V is TRBV5-1, with 12 bases identical to TRBD2. CDR3 size: 14 residues. Trimming cost V 4 bases and J 4 bases; bases outside gene matches: 2. Germline V gene lookup returns CDR1 SGHRS and CDR2 YFSETQ. CDR3 DNA sequence: TGCGCCAGCAGCGGGGGACTAGCGGGAGAGACCCAGTACTTC. The encoded protein is CASSGGLAGETQYF.

The chain links TRBV10-3 to TRBJ2-7; 8 nucleotides agree with TRBD1. Trimming at V came to 4 bases and at J to 3 bases, leaving 8 bases not matched to a gene. This CDR3 is built from 15 residues. Germline CDR1 is ENHRY and CDR2 is SYGVKD. CDR3 bases: TGTGCCATCAGTGGAGAGAACAGGGGGAACTACGAGCAGTACTTC. Translated, it gives CAISGENRGNYEQYF.

The CDR3 DNA follows: TGTGCCAGCAGCTTTGGCAGGGGGCAGGGTGAGCAGTTCTTC. Its translation is CASSFGRGQGEQFF. The V and J genes are TRBV5-6 and TRBJ2-1, with TRBD1 matching over 8 bases. Looked up from germline, CDR1 is SGHDT and CDR2 is YYEEEE. The junction had 7 bases not matched to a gene; V was cut back by 2 bases and J by 9 bases. This CDR3 has 14 amino acids.